The clone carrying this T cell receptor beta chain was recorded a few times. J was trimmed by 6 bases and V by 8 bases; bases with no gene match: 7. This CDR3 region has 13 residues. The germline gives CDR1 MGHDK, CDR2 SYGVNS. CDR3 and TCR beta VDJ profiling relied on a genomic DNA template. TCRdb re-analysed the reads in MiXCR, keeping a single row per CDR3 protein. The data contain 150,000 to 200,000 distinct CDR3 sequences, around half of them singletons. The data derive from a study of CD8+CD57+ T cells in acquired aplastic anemia. On the study more broadly: The DNA of sorted CD4+ and CD8+ cells averaged roughly 3.2 ug.

The sequenced patients had an expansion of CD8+CD57+ cells seen by flow cytometry. Patients were untreated when blood was sampled. V gene TRBV25-1 combines with J gene TRBJ1-2; 9 nucleotides line up with TRBD1. The material sequenced was sorted CD4+, CD8+, or CD8+CD57+ T cells (not recorded which) from PBMCs. The sequence derives from a human donor with aplastic anemia. The CDR3 nucleotides read TGTGCCAGCGGAGGACAGGGGTTCGATGGCTACACCTTC. It specifies CASGGQGFDGYTF.